These 8 T cell receptor beta chains were all obtained from the same sample, sequenced in a study of OX40 agonist ivuxolimab in advanced cancers. Profiled with immunoSEQ multiplex PCR; TCRdb holds only in-frame clones, not every one. This sample has roughly 66,000 clones, with about 85% found just once. This specimen was CD4+ or CD8+ T cells sorted from blood, taken in a trial of the OX40 agonist ivuxolimab. The receptors originated from an adult with an advanced solid tumor such as melanoma, head and neck, liver or kidney cancer.

The gene calls are TRBV30 and TRBJ1-2; 7 bases are shared with TRBD1. The CDR3 totals 13 residues. The germline CDR1 and CDR2 sequences are GTSNPN and SVGIG (reference sequence). Germline trimming cut 4 bases from V and 8 bases from J; bases unmatched to any gene: 10. Here the CDR3 DNA reads TGTGCCTGGACATTTGGGACAGACTTGGGCTACACCTTC. Protein sequence: CAWTFGTDLGYTF.

The chain employs TRBV4-3 and TRBJ1-6, with 7 bases matching TRBD1. J lost 9 bases, V lost 2 bases, and 7 bases had no gene match. From germline, CDR1 is LGHNA and CDR2 YSLEER. CDR3 size: 15 residues. The CDR3 bases are TGCGCCAGCAGCCAATCGACAGGGTACGCTTCACCCCTCCACTTT. Translation gives CASSQSTGYASPLHF.

V usage is TRBV6-5 and J usage is TRBJ1-2, with D unclear. V lost 4 bases to trimming and J lost 8 bases, with 23 bases between them. This CDR3 spans 16 amino acids. Germline-derived CDR1 and CDR2 are MNHEY and SVGAGI. The CDR3: CASSSRFRTYGGGYTF. The CDR3 DNA is TGTGCCAGCAGTTCACGTTTCCGGACTTATGGTGGGGGCTACACCTTC.

This chain joins TRBV6-6 and TRBJ1-2; D ambiguous. Trimming took off 1 base at V and 6 bases at J, with 12 bases between the two ends. There are 14 residues in the CDR3. CDR1 is MNHNY and CDR2 is SVGAGI in the germline V gene (reference sequence). CDR3 residues: CASSYFGSDDGYTF. As DNA, the CDR3 is TGTGCCAGCAGTTACTTCGGCAGTGACGATGGCTACACCTTC.

This clone appeared a few times. V usage is TRBV6-6 and J usage is TRBJ1-3; no reliable D call. V lost 4 bases and J lost 2, with 12 bases in between. CDR3 length: 15 residues. Germline V gene lookup returns CDR1 MNHNY and CDR2 SVGAGI (reference sequence). The DNA for the CDR3 is TGTGCCAGCAGTTCCGAGTGGGGAACTGGAAACACCATATATTTT. Protein: CASSSEWGTGNTIYF.

The chain recombines TRBV9 with TRBJ1-3, with 7 positions matching TRBD1. This CDR3 is 15 amino acids long. The germline CDR1 and CDR2 sequences are SGDLS and YYNGEE. V dropped 3 bases and J dropped 4; count of bases not matched to a gene: 7. The CDR3 spells CASSADRVPGNTIYF. The CDR3 DNA reads as TGTGCCAGCAGCGCAGACAGGGTCCCGGGAAACACCATATATTTT.

This chain links TRBV5-6 with TRBJ2-3, with 9 bases that match TRBD2. Germline lookup yields CDR1 SGHDT and CDR2 YYEEEE. Losses at the gene ends were 0 bases for V and 0 bases for J; bases not matched to a gene: 2. CDR3 length equals 16 residues. CDR3 region: CASSLVAGASTDTQYF. In DNA, the CDR3 is TGTGCCAGCAGCTTGGTAGCGGGAGCGAGCACAGATACGCAGTATTTT.

The chain is built from TRBV6-5 and TRBJ2-7, with D uncertain. Germline V gives CDR1 MNHEY, CDR2 SVGAGI. V lost 6 bases to trimming and J lost 6 bases, with 12 bases between them. CDR3 size: 12 residues. CDR3: CASSRTVGEQYF. The CDR3 DNA sequence: TGTGCCAGCAGCCGTACAGTAGGCGAGCAGTACTTC.